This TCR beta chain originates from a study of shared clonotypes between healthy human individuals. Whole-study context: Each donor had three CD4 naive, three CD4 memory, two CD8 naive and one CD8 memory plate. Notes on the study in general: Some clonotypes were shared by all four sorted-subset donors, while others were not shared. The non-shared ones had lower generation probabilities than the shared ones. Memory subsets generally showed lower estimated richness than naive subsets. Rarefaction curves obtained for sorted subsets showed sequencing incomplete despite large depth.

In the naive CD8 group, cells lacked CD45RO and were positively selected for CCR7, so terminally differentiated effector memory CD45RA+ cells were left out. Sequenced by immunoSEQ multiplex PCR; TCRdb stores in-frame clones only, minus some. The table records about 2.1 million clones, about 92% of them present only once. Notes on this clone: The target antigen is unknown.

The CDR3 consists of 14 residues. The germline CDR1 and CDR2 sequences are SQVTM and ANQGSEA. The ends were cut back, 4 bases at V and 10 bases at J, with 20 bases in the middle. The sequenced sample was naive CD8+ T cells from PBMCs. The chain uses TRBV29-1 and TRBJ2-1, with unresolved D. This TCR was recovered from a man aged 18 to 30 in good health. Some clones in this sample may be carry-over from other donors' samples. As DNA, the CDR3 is TGCAGCGTTGTGGCGGCAGGCCTCGCCAAAGAGCAGTTCTTC. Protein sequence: CSVVAAGLAKEQFF.